These T cell receptor beta chains were read from a single sample in a study of cytomegalovirus exposure and HLA in healthy donors. Here immunoSEQ multiplex PCR was the method, and the copy in TCRdb shows in-frame clones only, minus some. The profile shows under 130,000 clones, roughly 79% of them singletons. Sequenced: PBMCs. Source of these receptors: a male donor in good health and CMV-seronegative. CDR3s include the opening cysteine and the closing phenylalanine or tryptophan. Fields, in order: clone size, D gene, CDR3 length, J gene, V gene, CDR3 DNA, CDR3 protein. The D gene is left open where the match is weak. Some rows mark clone size as missing; the rest say once, few, many or name a class of expanded clone.

abundance: .; d_gene: .; len: 14; j_gene: TRBJ2-1; v_gene: TRBV29-1; CDR3nt: TGCAGCGTATTGGAGGACTGGAAGTCCAATGAGCAGTTCTTC; CDR3aa: CSVLEDWKSNEQFF
abundance: .; d_gene: .; len: 18; j_gene: TRBJ1-3; v_gene: TRBV4-1; CDR3nt: TGCGCCAGCAGCCCCGGTGGGGGGGCAGTCCGTCCTGGAAACACCATATATTTT; CDR3aa: CASSPGGGAVRPGNTIYF
abundance: .; d_gene: .; len: 13; j_gene: TRBJ2-3; v_gene: TRBV5-6; CDR3nt: TGTGCCAGCAGCTTGGCGGGAGCTGATACGCAGTATTTT; CDR3aa: CASSLAGADTQYF
abundance: .; d_gene: .; len: 14; j_gene: TRBJ2-1; v_gene: TRBV9; CDR3nt: TGTGCCAGCAGCGTGAACTCCCCCCCCAATGAGCAGTTCTTC; CDR3aa: CASSVNSPPNEQFF
abundance: .; d_gene: TRBD2; len: 15; j_gene: TRBJ2-5; v_gene: TRBV5-1; CDR3nt: TGCGCCAGCAGCTACGGACTAGCGGAAAAAGAGACCCAGTACTTC; CDR3aa: CASSYGLAEKETQYF
abundance: .; d_gene: .; len: 14; j_gene: TRBJ2-5; v_gene: TRBV11-2; CDR3nt: TGTGCCAGCAGCTTAGATGTTAGCCTCCGGACCCAGTACTTC; CDR3aa: CASSLDVSLRTQYF
abundance: .; d_gene: .; len: 16; j_gene: TRBJ1-4; v_gene: TRBV9; CDR3nt: TGTGCCAGCAGCGCCGGACTCTCCGCAACTAATGAAAAACTGTTTTTT; CDR3aa: CASSAGLSATNEKLFF
abundance: .; d_gene: .; len: 16; j_gene: TRBJ1-2; v_gene: TRBV27; CDR3nt: TGTGCCAGCAGGGCGACGGGGTTTGAGTTTAACTATGGCTACACCTTC; CDR3aa: CASRATGFEFNYGYTF
abundance: .; d_gene: .; len: 15; j_gene: TRBJ1-1; v_gene: TRBV19; CDR3nt: TGTGCCAGTAGTCAGACGGGGGGGCGGCGGACTGAAGCTTTCTTT; CDR3aa: CASSQTGGRRTEAFF
abundance: .; d_gene: .; len: 14; j_gene: TRBJ2-7; v_gene: TRBV27; CDR3nt: TGTGCCAGCGGACTCGGCAGAGCTTACTACGAGCAGTACTTC; CDR3aa: CASGLGRAYYEQYF
abundance: once; d_gene: .; len: 11; j_gene: TRBJ2-7; v_gene: TRBV2; CDR3nt: TGTGCCAGCAGAAGGGGCTACGAGCAGTACTTC; CDR3aa: CASRRGYEQYF
abundance: .; d_gene: TRBD2; len: 16; j_gene: TRBJ2-1; v_gene: TRBV27; CDR3nt: TGTGCCAGCAGTTTTGGAGCGGGATACTCCTACAATGAGCAGTTCTTC; CDR3aa: CASSFGAGYSYNEQFF
abundance: .; d_gene: .; len: 16; j_gene: TRBJ2-7; v_gene: TRBV28; CDR3nt: TGTGCCAGCACCCTCGCGCCGGGGAGCCGGTCCTACGAGCAGTACTTC; CDR3aa: CASTLAPGSRSYEQYF
abundance: .; d_gene: .; len: 13; j_gene: TRBJ1-4; v_gene: TRBV2; CDR3nt: TGTGCCAGCTATCCAGGGGATAATGAAAAACTGTTTTTT; CDR3aa: CASYPGDNEKLFF
abundance: .; d_gene: TRBD1; len: 14; j_gene: TRBJ1-2; v_gene: TRBV30; CDR3nt: TGTGCCTGGAGCTCGGGACAGGGGGGATATGGCTACACCTTC; CDR3aa: CAWSSGQGGYGYTF
abundance: .; d_gene: TRBD1; len: 15; j_gene: TRBJ1-5; v_gene: TRBV6-6; CDR3nt: TGTGCCAGCAGCGGGACAGGGAACAGCAATCAGCCCCAGCATTTT; CDR3aa: CASSGTGNSNQPQHF
abundance: .; d_gene: TRBD2; len: 17; j_gene: TRBJ2-1; v_gene: TRBV7-9; CDR3nt: TGTGCCAGCAGCTTAGCGACCAGCGGGAACAGTAGAAATGAGCAGTTCTTC; CDR3aa: CASSLATSGNSRNEQFF
abundance: .; d_gene: .; len: 13; j_gene: TRBJ2-7; v_gene: TRBV7-9; CDR3nt: TGTGCCAGCAGCCCACCTCCCTTCAGCGAGCAGTACTTC; CDR3aa: CASSPPPFSEQYF
abundance: .; d_gene: .; len: 12; j_gene: TRBJ1-2; v_gene: TRBV27; CDR3nt: TGTGCCAGCAGTTTCAGGGGAGATGGCTACACCTTC; CDR3aa: CASSFRGDGYTF
abundance: .; d_gene: .; len: 14; j_gene: TRBJ2-7; v_gene: TRBV18; CDR3nt: TGTGCCAGCTCAACAAGACAGGTTTCCTACGAGCAGTACTTC; CDR3aa: CASSTRQVSYEQYF
abundance: .; d_gene: TRBD1; len: 15; j_gene: TRBJ1-2; v_gene: TRBV9; CDR3nt: TGTGCCAGCAGCCGGATGGACAGGGGATATGGGGGCTACACCTTC; CDR3aa: CASSRMDRGYGGYTF
abundance: many; d_gene: TRBD2; len: 15; j_gene: TRBJ2-1; v_gene: TRBV11-3; CDR3nt: TGTGCCAGCAGCTCCGGGACTAGCGGGAGCGATGAGCAGTTCTTC; CDR3aa: CASSSGTSGSDEQFF
abundance: .; d_gene: .; len: 12; j_gene: TRBJ1-1; v_gene: TRBV5-4; CDR3nt: TGTGCCAGCAGCTGGGGGGGGTACCAGACTTTCTTT; CDR3aa: CASSWGGYQTFF
abundance: .; d_gene: .; len: 16; j_gene: TRBJ1-4; v_gene: TRBV7-9; CDR3nt: TGTGCCAGCAGCCCAAGCCGTATTATCGGGGGTGAAAAACTGTTTTTT; CDR3aa: CASSPSRIIGGEKLFF
abundance: .; d_gene: TRBD1; len: 16; j_gene: TRBJ2-5; v_gene: TRBV7-8; CDR3nt: TGTGCCAGCAGCCTAATCCGGGACAGGGGGCTTGGGACCCAGTACTTC; CDR3aa: CASSLIRDRGLGTQYF
abundance: .; d_gene: TRBD2; len: 15; j_gene: TRBJ2-7; v_gene: TRBV7-9; CDR3nt: TGTGCCAGCAGCTTAGCAATAGCGGGACCCTACGAGCAGTACTTC; CDR3aa: CASSLAIAGPYEQYF
abundance: .; d_gene: .; len: 14; j_gene: TRBJ1-5; v_gene: TRBV4-1; CDR3nt: TGCGCCAGCAGCCGGAGTCGGAGCAATCAGCCCCAGCATTTT; CDR3aa: CASSRSRSNQPQHF
abundance: .; d_gene: .; len: 15; j_gene: TRBJ2-7; v_gene: TRBV4-2; CDR3nt: TGTGCCAGCAGCCAAGTCGCTAGTCAGTCCTTTGAGCAGTACTTC; CDR3aa: CASSQVASQSFEQYF
abundance: .; d_gene: TRBD1; len: 13; j_gene: TRBJ2-7; v_gene: TRBV28; CDR3nt: TGTGCCAGCGAGGACAGGGTAAGGTACGAGCAGTACTTC; CDR3aa: CASEDRVRYEQYF
abundance: .; d_gene: .; len: 17; j_gene: TRBJ1-3; v_gene: TRBV5-8; CDR3nt: TGTGCCAGCAGCGGGGGGACGGAACCCGGGGCTGGAAACACCATATATTTT; CDR3aa: CASSGGTEPGAGNTIYF
abundance: .; d_gene: TRBD2; len: 15; j_gene: TRBJ2-2; v_gene: TRBV6-5; CDR3nt: TGTGCCTCATGGGTGGGCGGGAGGAGCACCGGGGAGCTGTTTTTT; CDR3aa: CASWVGGRSTGELFF
abundance: .; d_gene: TRBD2; len: 16; j_gene: TRBJ2-7; v_gene: TRBV7-2; CDR3nt: TGTGCCAGCAGCTTGGGCGGGAGGGCTCGTTTCTACGAGCAGTACTTC; CDR3aa: CASSLGGRARFYEQYF
abundance: .; d_gene: TRBD1; len: 15; j_gene: TRBJ2-5; v_gene: TRBV19; CDR3nt: TGTGCCAGTAGTATGACAGGGGGCTATGGAGAGACCCAGTACTTC; CDR3aa: CASSMTGGYGETQYF
abundance: once; d_gene: .; len: 14; j_gene: TRBJ1-5; v_gene: TRBV6-6; CDR3nt: TGTGCCAGCAGTTACTCGAATCCCAGGCGGCCCCAGCATTTT; CDR3aa: CASSYSNPRRPQHF
abundance: .; d_gene: TRBD2; len: 15; j_gene: TRBJ2-7; v_gene: TRBV7-2; CDR3nt: TGTGCCAGCAGCACAGTCGGACTAGCGGGCTACGAGCAGTACTTC; CDR3aa: CASSTVGLAGYEQYF
abundance: .; d_gene: .; len: 15; j_gene: TRBJ2-5; v_gene: TRBV27; CDR3nt: TGTGCCAGCAGCTCCCACCCAACAGGCCAAGAGACCCAGTACTTC; CDR3aa: CASSSHPTGQETQYF
abundance: once; d_gene: .; len: 16; j_gene: TRBJ2-1; v_gene: TRBV7-3; CDR3nt: TGTGCCAGCAGCTTAGGGGGCGCGAGTTCCTACAATGAGCAGTTCTTC; CDR3aa: CASSLGGASSYNEQFF
abundance: .; d_gene: .; len: 17; j_gene: TRBJ2-3; v_gene: TRBV10-3; CDR3nt: TGTGCCATCAGTGAGTCGGAGCGGGCTATCCTCACAGATACGCAGTATTTT; CDR3aa: CAISESERAILTDTQYF
abundance: .; d_gene: .; len: 15; j_gene: TRBJ2-1; v_gene: TRBV7-2; CDR3nt: TGTGCCAGCAGCTTGGGGATAGGGACTCCCGAGGGGCAGTTCTTC; CDR3aa: CASSLGIGTPEGQFF
abundance: .; d_gene: .; len: 15; j_gene: TRBJ1-4; v_gene: TRBV27; CDR3nt: TGTGCCAGCAGTCCGGGTAGACCAACTAATGAAAAACTGTTTTTT; CDR3aa: CASSPGRPTNEKLFF
abundance: few; d_gene: TRBD1; len: 15; j_gene: TRBJ1-4; v_gene: TRBV19; CDR3nt: TGTGCCAGTAGTGTACAGGGGGCGCGTCGTGAAAAACTGTTTTTT; CDR3aa: CASSVQGARREKLFF
abundance: .; d_gene: TRBD1; len: 16; j_gene: TRBJ2-7; v_gene: TRBV11-2; CDR3nt: TGTGCCAGCAGCTTCTTTCCCAGGGGGCGCGGGTACGAGCAGTACTTC; CDR3aa: CASSFFPRGRGYEQYF
abundance: .; d_gene: TRBD1; len: 14; j_gene: TRBJ2-7; v_gene: TRBV15; CDR3nt: TGTGCCACCAGCCTAGGAGACAGGGGATACGAGCAGTACTTC; CDR3aa: CATSLGDRGYEQYF
abundance: .; d_gene: .; len: 13; j_gene: TRBJ2-2; v_gene: TRBV18; CDR3nt: TGTGCCAGCTCACCGGACATCACCGGGGAGCTGTTTTTT; CDR3aa: CASSPDITGELFF
abundance: .; d_gene: TRBD2; len: 15; j_gene: TRBJ2-3; v_gene: TRBV14; CDR3nt: TGTGCCAGCAGCCAAGGTCGAGCGGGAACAGATACGCAGTATTTT; CDR3aa: CASSQGRAGTDTQYF
abundance: .; d_gene: .; len: 11; j_gene: TRBJ2-7; v_gene: TRBV2; CDR3nt: TGTGCCAGCATGGAGTCCTACGAGCAGTACTTC; CDR3aa: CASMESYEQYF
abundance: once; d_gene: TRBD2; len: 16; j_gene: TRBJ2-7; v_gene: TRBV11-3; CDR3nt: TGTGCCAGCAGCCCCGGGACTAGCGTGAGGGCCTACGAGCAGTACTTC; CDR3aa: CASSPGTSVRAYEQYF
abundance: .; d_gene: TRBD2; len: 15; j_gene: TRBJ2-5; v_gene: TRBV7-2; CDR3nt: TGTGCCAGCAGCTCCTACCAGGGACTAGCGGAGACCCAGTACTTC; CDR3aa: CASSSYQGLAETQYF
abundance: .; d_gene: .; len: 17; j_gene: TRBJ1-2; v_gene: TRBV14; CDR3nt: TGTGCCAGCAGCCAAGATTCGACGCGGGGCAGCATCTATGGCTACACCTTC; CDR3aa: CASSQDSTRGSIYGYTF
abundance: .; d_gene: TRBD2; len: 16; j_gene: TRBJ2-1; v_gene: TRBV30; CDR3nt: TGTGCCTGGAGTCAGGATAGCGGGTACTCCTACAATGAGCAGTTCTTC; CDR3aa: CAWSQDSGYSYNEQFF